The entry below describes one TCR beta chain. Sequenced by immunoSEQ multiplex PCR; TCRdb stores in-frame clones only, minus some. The repertoire holds 140,000 to 150,000 clones, with about four fifths as singletons. Germline V gene lookup returns CDR1 MNHEY and CDR2 SVGAGI. V lost 8 bases and J lost 2, with 11 bases in between. The CDR3 has 13 residues. This entry is derived from a study of blood T cell repertoires in COVID-19. Sequencing was carried out using peripheral blood. This chain uses TRBV6-5 with TRBJ2-3; D not resolved. The receptor's source is a human donor with acute or convalescent COVID-19. The donor label of this sample is uncertain. The CDR3 loop reads CASQPQVTDTQYF. The CDR3 region has the DNA TGTGCCAGCCAGCCGCAGGTCACAGATACGCAGTATTTT.